This record looks at one T cell receptor beta chain sequence and its context. The data were obtained in a study of blood T cell repertoires in COVID-19. Study background: The samples span acute and convalescent COVID-19 from the United States, Italy and Spain.

Authors' data handling: Amplification with reference gene primers provided the estimates of nucleated cell counts. The assay was immunoSEQ multiplex PCR, and TCRdb's table has in-frame clones only and misses some. V and J calls and clone size follow that table, whereas D and trimming were derived from the DNA. The sample records approximately 170,000 clones, around four fifths being singletons. The CDR3 length is 14 residues. Between the trimmed V and J ends, which lost 7 bases and 4 bases, there was a span of 16 bases. In germline, CDR1 is LGHNT, CDR2 FRNRAP. The receptor's source is a woman in her sixties or seventies who had recovered from COVID-19. Material for sequencing was peripheral blood. The chain joins TRBV12-5 to TRBJ1-1, with D possibly matching TRBD1 (6 bases). The CDR3 reads CASAPGGARTEAFF. The CDR3 coding sequence is TGTGCTAGTGCCCCCGGGGGGGCCCGCACTGAAGCTTTCTTT. Complete variable domain (other parts from reference TRBV12-5 and TRBJ1-1): DARVTQTPRHKVTEMGQEVTMRCQPILGHNTVFWYRQTMMQGLELLAYFRNRAPLDDSGMPKDRFSAEMPDATLATLKIQPSEPRDSAVYFCASAPGGARTEAFFGQGTRLTVV.